This T cell receptor beta chain was identified during a study of T-cell memory formation after mild COVID-19. Study results and caveats: Pre-infection memory showed some responding clones, and this suggested that cross-reactive memory joined. Clones contracting across day 15 to 85 had a balanced CD4/CD8 profile; later expanding clones leaned CD4+.

TCRdb analysed the 5' RACE reads with MiXCR anew, one entry per CDR3 protein. The table lists about 340,000 distinct CDR3 sequences, approximately 12% of them singletons. Of note for this clonotype: Its specificity is not known.

This sequence originates from a man aged 18-30 years who had mild COVID-19 (a few samples of this study predate the infection). Cell type and time point are not known. The sample comprised PBMCs or a T cell subset sorted from them (not recorded which).

Here the CDR3 reads CASSVDHRRNQPQHF. CDR3 bases: TGTGCCAGCAGCGTAGATCATAGACGCAATCAGCCCCAGCATTTT. The V and J genes are TRBV9 and TRBJ1-5, with D uncertain. The germline V and J ends were trimmed by 0 bases and 2 bases, with 9 bases remaining between them. This CDR3 is 15 amino acids long. Per germline, CDR1 SGDLS and CDR2 YYNGEE.